This T cell receptor beta chain derives from a study of identical twins. The junction had 5 bases not matched to a gene; V was cut back by 3 bases and J by 7 bases. This CDR3 has 16 amino acids. Healthy Caucasians supplied all donations. A template switching step contributed a universal primer site, while unique molecular identifiers were present in the cDNA. TCRdb reprocessed the 5' RACE reads via MiXCR and lists one record per CDR3 protein. The table lists 700,000 or so distinct CDR3 sequences, under 9% of them singletons. Separately, the same data were catalogued under a study of yellow fever vaccine responses in identical twins.

The chain is built from TRBV12-3 or TRBV12-4 and TRBJ2-3, with 15 bases aligning to TRBD2. Material for sequencing was PBMCs. The origin of this receptor is a young woman in good health. The CDR3 DNA follows: TGTGCCAGCAGTTTGTCAGGGACTAGCGGGAGGTATACGCAGTATTTT. Encoded protein: CASSLSGTSGRYTQYF.